A selection of T cell receptor beta chains follows, all from one sample in a study of cytomegalovirus exposure and HLA in healthy donors. Assay: immunoSEQ multiplex PCR; the TCRdb copy retains only in-frame clones and omits some. This table has 95,000 to 100,000 clones, 76% appearing once. Sample: PBMCs. These receptors were taken from a man in his forties or fifties in good health and CMV-seronegative. Each CDR3 is given with its conserved first and last residue. Fields, in order: CDR3 protein, V gene, J gene.

CASSHTKDFHGGPQHF	TRBV6-6	TRBJ1-5
CASSADRVGEVLNYGYTF	TRBV28	TRBJ1-2
CASSLGTSVGSSYEQYF	TRBV7-2	TRBJ2-7
CASSVAWRGSNTGELFF	TRBV9	TRBJ2-2
CAWSLPGTGGGGYTF	TRBV30	TRBJ1-2
CASSMMASGSTDTQYF	TRBV19	TRBJ2-3
CASSLGGADTQYF	TRBV7-8	TRBJ2-3
CASSVAIQTSGGHNEQFF	TRBV9	TRBJ2-1
CASSLVARGYNEQFF	TRBV7-9	TRBJ2-1
CASSITGGRGYTF	TRBV7-9	TRBJ1-2
CASSAVDPSRAGRSTDTQYF	TRBV9	TRBJ2-3
CASSDKLTDTQYF	TRBV6-1	TRBJ2-3
CASSIPPRGELNQPQHF	TRBV9	TRBJ1-5
CASSLSRDTEAFF	TRBV6-4	TRBJ1-1
CASSPTSANTGELFF	TRBV6-6	TRBJ2-2
CASRDHDRGRYEQYF	TRBV28	TRBJ2-7
CASSPGSTNEKLFF	TRBV7-2	TRBJ1-4
CASSLLGGAALAGYF	TRBV7-8	TRBJ2-7
CASSLGPGLANEQYF	TRBV5-1	TRBJ2-7
CASSLTGEQFF	TRBV28	TRBJ2-1
CASSPQTSGAVNTEAFF	TRBV18	TRBJ1-1
CASSLFGGGTGELFF	TRBV7-3	TRBJ2-2
CASSYSGQLNLYEQYF	TRBV6-5	TRBJ2-7
CASSSRDSNYGYTF	TRBV4-3	TRBJ1-2
CASSSTSGRETQYF	TRBV27	TRBJ2-5
CASSPPSGPYSYEQYF	TRBV18	TRBJ2-7
CASRMGQALNTEAFF	TRBV6-6	TRBJ1-1
CSVQGSRETQYF	TRBV29-1	TRBJ2-5
CASRTTGTPYYEQYF	TRBV28	TRBJ2-7
CASSQDGRRNSPLHF	TRBV4-3	TRBJ1-6
CASSLGEYGELFF	TRBV5-6	TRBJ2-2
CASSSSRGGQFF	TRBV7-3	TRBJ2-1
CASSELDRDGEQYF	TRBV6-1	TRBJ2-7
CASSLAARVNYGYTF	TRBV7-9	TRBJ1-2
CASGTGGSSYNEQFF	TRBV19	TRBJ2-1
CASSAAGQGNQPQHF	TRBV11-2	TRBJ1-5
CASSQERGLAVNNEQFF	TRBV4-1	TRBJ2-1
CASSRPGQINYEQYF	TRBV27	TRBJ2-7
CASSLVGGDTGELFF	TRBV11-2	TRBJ2-2
CASSSLAGARTDTQYF	TRBV5-5	TRBJ2-3
CASSGGGATDTQYF	TRBV6-4	TRBJ2-3
CASSSGLAGGLGETQYF	TRBV28	TRBJ2-5
CASSSSGQGADEQYF	TRBV6-5	TRBJ2-7
CASSLGGGVGNQPQHF	TRBV7-2	TRBJ1-5
CASRRDREGIGTQYF	TRBV2	TRBJ2-3